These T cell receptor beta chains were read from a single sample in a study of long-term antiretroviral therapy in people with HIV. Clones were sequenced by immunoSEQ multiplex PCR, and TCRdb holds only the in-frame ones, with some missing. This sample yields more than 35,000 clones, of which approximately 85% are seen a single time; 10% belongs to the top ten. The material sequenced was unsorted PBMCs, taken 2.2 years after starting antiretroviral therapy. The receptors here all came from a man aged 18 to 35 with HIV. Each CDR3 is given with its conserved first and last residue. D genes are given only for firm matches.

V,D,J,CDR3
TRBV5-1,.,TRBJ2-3,CASIELEGGTDTQYF
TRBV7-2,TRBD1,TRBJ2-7,CASSLGTGGSYEQYF
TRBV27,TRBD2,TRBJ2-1,CASSLQAGGRGEQFF
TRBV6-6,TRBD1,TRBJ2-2,CASTIQGATGELFF
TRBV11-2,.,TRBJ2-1,CASSFTNSYNEQFF
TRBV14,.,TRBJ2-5,CASSVRETQYF
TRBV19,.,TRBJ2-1,CASSIGQYNEQFF
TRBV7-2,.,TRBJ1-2,CASSAANYGYTF
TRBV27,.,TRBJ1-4,CASSLSFRGNEKLFF
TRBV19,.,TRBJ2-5,CASSPGGGGPLLQETQYF
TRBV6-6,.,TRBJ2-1,CASEPTGFSYNEQFF
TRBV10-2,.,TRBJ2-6,CASSEVAGANVLTF
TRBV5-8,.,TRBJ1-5,CASSLGQSSNQPQHF
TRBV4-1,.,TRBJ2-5,CASSHANQLETQYF
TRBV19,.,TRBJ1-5,CASRRPSPYSNQPQHF
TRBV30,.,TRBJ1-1,CAWSLGHEAFF
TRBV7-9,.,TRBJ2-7,CASSFSVYEQYF
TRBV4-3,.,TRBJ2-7,CASSQEQASYEQYF
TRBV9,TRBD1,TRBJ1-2,CASSGPGTGNYGYTF
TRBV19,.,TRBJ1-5,CASSNREILQPQHF
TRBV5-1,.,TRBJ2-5,CASSLGGEETQYF
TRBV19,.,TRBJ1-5,CASSILDTGYYQPQHF
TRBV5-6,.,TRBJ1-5,CASSSSRSGNQPQHF
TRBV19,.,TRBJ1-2,CASSMWGLGYTF
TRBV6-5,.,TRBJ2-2,CASSYIEGGTGELFF